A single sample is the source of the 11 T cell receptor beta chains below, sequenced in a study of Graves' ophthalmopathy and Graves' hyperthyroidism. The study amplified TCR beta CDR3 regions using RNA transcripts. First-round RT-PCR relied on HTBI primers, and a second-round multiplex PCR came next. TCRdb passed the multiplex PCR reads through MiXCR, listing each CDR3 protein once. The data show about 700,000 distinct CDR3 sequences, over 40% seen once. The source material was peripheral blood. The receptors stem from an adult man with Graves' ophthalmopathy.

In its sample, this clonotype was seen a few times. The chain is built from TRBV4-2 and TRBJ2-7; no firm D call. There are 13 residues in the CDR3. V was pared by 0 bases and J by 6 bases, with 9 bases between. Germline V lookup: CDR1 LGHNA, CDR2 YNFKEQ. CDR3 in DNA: TGTGCCAGCAGCCAAGAGTTAATATCCGAGCAGTACTTC. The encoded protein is CASSQELISEQYF.

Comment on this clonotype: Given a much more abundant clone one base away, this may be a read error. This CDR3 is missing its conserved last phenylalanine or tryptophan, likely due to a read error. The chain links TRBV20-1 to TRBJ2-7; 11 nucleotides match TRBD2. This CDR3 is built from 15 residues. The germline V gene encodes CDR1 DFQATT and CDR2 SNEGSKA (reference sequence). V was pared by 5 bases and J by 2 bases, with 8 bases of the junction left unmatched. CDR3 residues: CSASNLAGGTYEQYL. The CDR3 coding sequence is TGCAGTGCTTCAAATCTAGCGGGGGGCACCTACGAGCAGTACCTC.

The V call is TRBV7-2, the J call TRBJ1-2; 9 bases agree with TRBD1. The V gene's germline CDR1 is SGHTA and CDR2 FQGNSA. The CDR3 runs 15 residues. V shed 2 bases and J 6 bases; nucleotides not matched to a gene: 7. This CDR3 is CASSLRGTGMDGYTF. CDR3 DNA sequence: TGTGCCAGCAGCTTAAGGGGGACAGGGATGGATGGCTACACCTTC.

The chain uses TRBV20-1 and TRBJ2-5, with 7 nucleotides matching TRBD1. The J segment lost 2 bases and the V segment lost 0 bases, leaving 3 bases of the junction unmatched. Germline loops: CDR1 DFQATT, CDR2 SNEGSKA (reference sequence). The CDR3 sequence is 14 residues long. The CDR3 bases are TGCAGTGCTAGAGACAGGGACAGACAAGAGACCCAGTACTTC. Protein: CSARDRDRQETQYF.

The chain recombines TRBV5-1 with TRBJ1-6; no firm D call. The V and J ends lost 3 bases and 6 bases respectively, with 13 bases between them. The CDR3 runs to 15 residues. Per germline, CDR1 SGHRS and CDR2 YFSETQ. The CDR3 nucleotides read TGCGCCAGCAGCTCAGATGGGTTGGGTAATTCACCCCTCCACTTT. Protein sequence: CASSSDGLGNSPLHF.

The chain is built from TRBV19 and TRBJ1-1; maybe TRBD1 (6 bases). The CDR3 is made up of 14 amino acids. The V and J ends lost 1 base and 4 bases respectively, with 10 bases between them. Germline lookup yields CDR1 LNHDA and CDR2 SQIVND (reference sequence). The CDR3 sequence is CASSIAVGGTEAFF. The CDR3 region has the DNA TGTGCCAGTAGTATAGCAGTAGGGGGCACTGAAGCTTTCTTT.

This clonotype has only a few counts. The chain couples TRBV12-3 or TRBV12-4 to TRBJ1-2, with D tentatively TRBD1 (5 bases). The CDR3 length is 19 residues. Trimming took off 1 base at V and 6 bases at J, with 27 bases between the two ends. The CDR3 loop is CASSLVLLTGAGRGNGYTF. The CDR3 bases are TGTGCCAGCAGTTTAGTTCTTTTAACTGGAGCAGGGAGAGGGAATGGCTACACCTTC.

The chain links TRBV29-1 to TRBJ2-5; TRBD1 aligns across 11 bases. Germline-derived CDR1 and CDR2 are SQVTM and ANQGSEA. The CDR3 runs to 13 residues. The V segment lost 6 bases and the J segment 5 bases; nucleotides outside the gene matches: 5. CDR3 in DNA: TGCAGCGTAGAGGGACAGGGGGTGGAGACCCAGTACTTC. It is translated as CSVEGQGVETQYF.

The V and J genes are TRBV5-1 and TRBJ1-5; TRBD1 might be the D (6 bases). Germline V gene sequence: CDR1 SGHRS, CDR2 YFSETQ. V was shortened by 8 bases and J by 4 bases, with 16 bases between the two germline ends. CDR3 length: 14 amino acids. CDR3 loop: CASLQGSFNQPQHF. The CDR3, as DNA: TGCGCCAGTCTACAGGGTAGTTTTAATCAGCCCCAGCATTTT. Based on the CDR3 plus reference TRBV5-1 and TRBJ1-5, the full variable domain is KAGVTQTPRYLIKTRGQQVTLSCSPISGHRSVSWYQQTPGQGLQFLFEYFSETQRNKGNFPGRFSGRQFSNSRSEMNVSTLELGDSALYLCASLQGSFNQPQHFGDGTRLSIL.

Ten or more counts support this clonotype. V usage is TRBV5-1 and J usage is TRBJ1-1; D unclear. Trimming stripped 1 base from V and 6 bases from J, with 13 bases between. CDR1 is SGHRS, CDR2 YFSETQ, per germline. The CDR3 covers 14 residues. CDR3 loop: CASSLRPSSAEAFF. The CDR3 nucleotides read TGCGCCAGCAGCTTGCGACCGTCGTCCGCTGAAGCTTTCTTT.

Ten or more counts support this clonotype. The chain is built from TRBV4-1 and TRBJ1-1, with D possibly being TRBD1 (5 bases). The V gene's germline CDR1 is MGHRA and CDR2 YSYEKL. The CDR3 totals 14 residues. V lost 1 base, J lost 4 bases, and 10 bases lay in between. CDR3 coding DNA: TGCGCCAGCAGCCAAGCAGGGATCGGCACTGAAGCTTTCTTT. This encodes CASSQAGIGTEAFF.